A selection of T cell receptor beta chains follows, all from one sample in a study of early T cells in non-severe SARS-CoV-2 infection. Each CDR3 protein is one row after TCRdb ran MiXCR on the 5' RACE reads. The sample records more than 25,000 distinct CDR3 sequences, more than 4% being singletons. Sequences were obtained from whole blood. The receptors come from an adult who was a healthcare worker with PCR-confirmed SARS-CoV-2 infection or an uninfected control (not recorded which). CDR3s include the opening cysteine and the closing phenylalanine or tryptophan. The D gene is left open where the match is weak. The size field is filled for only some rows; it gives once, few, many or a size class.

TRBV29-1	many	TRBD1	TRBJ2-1	TGCAGCGTGGACCTTCTAGACAGGGGCGATTACAATGAGCAGTTCTTC	CSVDLLDRGDYNEQFF
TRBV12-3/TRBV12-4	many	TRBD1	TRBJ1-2	TGTGCCAGCAGTCCAACCTCCCGGGACAGGGGTAACTATGGCTACACCTTC	CASSPTSRDRGNYGYTF
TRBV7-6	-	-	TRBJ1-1	TGTGCCAGCAGCTCATGGACAGAGACAATGAACACTGAAGCTTTCTTT	CASSSWTETMNTEAFF
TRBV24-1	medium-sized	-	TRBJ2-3	TGTGCCACCAGTGACTCGGAGAAGTTTAGCACAGATACGCAGTATTTT	CATSDSEKFSTDTQYF
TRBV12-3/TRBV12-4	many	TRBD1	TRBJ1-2	TGTGCCAGCAGTTTAGATGGGACAGGGAGTGGCTACACCTTC	CASSLDGTGSGYTF
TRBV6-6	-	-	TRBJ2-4	TGTGCCAGCAGTTACGGGGGGACCGAAGCCAAAAACATTCAGTACTTC	CASSYGGTEAKNIQYF
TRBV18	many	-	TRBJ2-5	TGTGCCAGCGCCCCACTAGACGGAGAGACCCAGTACTTC	CASAPLDGETQYF
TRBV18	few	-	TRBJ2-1	TGTGCCAGCTCAATTACTAGGGGCTCCTACAATGAGCAGTTCTTC	CASSITRGSYNEQFF
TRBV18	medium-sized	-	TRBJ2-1	TGTGCCAGCTCCCCAGCGGGTGCTGAGCAGTTCTTC	CASSPAGAEQFF
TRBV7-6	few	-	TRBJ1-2	TGTGCCATCAGGCCGAATCATGGCTACACCTTC	CAIRPNHGYTF
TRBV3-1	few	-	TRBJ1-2	TGTGCCAGCAGCCAAGTCCGTAGGTATGGCTACACCTTC	CASSQVRRYGYTF
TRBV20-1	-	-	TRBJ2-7	TGCAGTGCTAGAGATTTGGCGACAGGGACTCCCTACGAGCAGTACTTC	CSARDLATGTPYEQYF
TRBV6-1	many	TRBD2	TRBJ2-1	TGTGCCAGCAGTGAAGGGCGCCTAGCGGGCGTTCCGCAGTTCTTC	CASSEGRLAGVPQFF
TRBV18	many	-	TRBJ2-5	TGTGCCAGCTCACCCCGGGACCTAATTTCCCAAGAGACCCAGTACTTC	CASSPRDLISQETQYF
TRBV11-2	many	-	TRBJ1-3	TGTGCCAGCAGCTCGGGCTTCGAACTCAACACCATATATTTT	CASSSGFELNTIYF
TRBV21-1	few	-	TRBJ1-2	TGTGCCAGCAGTCCTCCTCCGACAGGGGACTATGGCTACACCTTC	CASSPPPTGDYGYTF